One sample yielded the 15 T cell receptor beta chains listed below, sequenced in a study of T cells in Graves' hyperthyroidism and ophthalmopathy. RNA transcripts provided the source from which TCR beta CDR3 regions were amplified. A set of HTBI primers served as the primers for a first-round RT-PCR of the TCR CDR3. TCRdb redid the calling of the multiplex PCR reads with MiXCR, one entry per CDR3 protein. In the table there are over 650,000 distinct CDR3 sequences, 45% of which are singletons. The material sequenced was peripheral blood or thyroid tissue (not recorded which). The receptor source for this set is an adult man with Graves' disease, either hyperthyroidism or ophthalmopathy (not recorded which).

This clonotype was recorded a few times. The chain's CDR3 is CASSLGWTGTYEQYF. CDR3 sequence (DNA): TGTGCCAGCAGCTTGGGATGGACAGGGACCTACGAGCAGTACTTC. The chain is built from TRBV5-6 and TRBJ2-7, with 8 bases lining up with TRBD1. Germline assignment: CDR1 SGHDT and CDR2 YYEEEE. Trimming at V came to 0 bases and at J to 2 bases, leaving 4 bases not matched to a gene. This CDR3 contains 15 residues.

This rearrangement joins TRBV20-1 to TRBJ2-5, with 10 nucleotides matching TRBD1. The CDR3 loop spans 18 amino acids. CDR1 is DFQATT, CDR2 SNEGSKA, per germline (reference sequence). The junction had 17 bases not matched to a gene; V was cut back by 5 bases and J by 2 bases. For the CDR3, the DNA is TGCAGTGCTTCCACCGGGACAGGGGCTTCCCCCCTACAAGAGACCCAGTACTTC. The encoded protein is CSASTGTGASPLQETQYF.

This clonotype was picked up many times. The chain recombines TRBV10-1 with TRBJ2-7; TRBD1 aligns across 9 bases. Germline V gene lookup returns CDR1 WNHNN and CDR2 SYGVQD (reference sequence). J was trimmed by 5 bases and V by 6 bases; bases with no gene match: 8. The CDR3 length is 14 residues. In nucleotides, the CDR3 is TGCGCCAGCAGCCCCTTGGGACAGGGCGACGAGCAGTACTTC. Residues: CASSPLGQGDEQYF.

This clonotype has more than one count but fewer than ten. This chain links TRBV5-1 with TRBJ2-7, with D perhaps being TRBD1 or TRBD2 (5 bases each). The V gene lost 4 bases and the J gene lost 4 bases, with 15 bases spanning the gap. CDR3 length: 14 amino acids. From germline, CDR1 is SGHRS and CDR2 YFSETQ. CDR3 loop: CASSARDGEYEQYF. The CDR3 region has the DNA TGCGCCAGCAGCGCCCGGGACGGAGAATACGAGCAGTACTTC.

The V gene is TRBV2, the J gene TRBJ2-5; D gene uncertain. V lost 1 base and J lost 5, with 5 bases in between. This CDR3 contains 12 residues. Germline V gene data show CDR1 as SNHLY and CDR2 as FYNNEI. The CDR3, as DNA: TGTGCCAGCAGTGAAGTGAGCGAGACCCAGTACTTC. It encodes CASSEVSETQYF. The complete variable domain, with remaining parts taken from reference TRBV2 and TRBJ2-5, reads EPEVTQTPSHQVTQMGQEVILRCVPISNHLYFYWYRQILGQKVEFLVSFYNNEISEKSEIFDDQFSVERPDGSNFTLKIRSTKLEDSAMYFCASSEVSETQYFGPGTRLLVL.

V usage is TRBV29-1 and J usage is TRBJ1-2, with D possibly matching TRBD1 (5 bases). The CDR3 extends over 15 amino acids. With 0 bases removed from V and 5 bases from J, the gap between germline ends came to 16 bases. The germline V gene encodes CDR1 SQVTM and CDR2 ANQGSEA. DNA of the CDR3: TGCAGCGTTGAAGATAGGGACCAAGGGAAGTATGGCTACACCTTC. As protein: CSVEDRDQGKYGYTF.

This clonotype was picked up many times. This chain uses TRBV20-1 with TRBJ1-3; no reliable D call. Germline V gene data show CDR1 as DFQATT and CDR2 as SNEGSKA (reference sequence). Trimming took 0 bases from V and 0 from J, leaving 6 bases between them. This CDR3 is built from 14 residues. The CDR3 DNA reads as TGCAGTGCTAGAGAACACCACTCTGGAAACACCATATATTTT. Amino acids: CSAREHHSGNTIYF.

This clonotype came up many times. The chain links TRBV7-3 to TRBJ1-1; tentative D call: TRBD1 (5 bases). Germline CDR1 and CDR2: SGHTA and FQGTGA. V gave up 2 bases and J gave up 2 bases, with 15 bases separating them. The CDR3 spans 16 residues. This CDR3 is CASSLLGPEFNTEAFF. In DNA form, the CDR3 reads TGTGCCAGCAGCTTATTGGGACCAGAATTTAACACTGAAGCTTTCTTT.

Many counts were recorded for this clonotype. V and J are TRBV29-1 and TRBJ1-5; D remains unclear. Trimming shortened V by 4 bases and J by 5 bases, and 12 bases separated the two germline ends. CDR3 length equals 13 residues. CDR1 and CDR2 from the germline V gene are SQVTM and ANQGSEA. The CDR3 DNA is TGCAGCGTTGGAGACGGCAGATATCAGCCCCAGCATTTT. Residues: CSVGDGRYQPQHF.

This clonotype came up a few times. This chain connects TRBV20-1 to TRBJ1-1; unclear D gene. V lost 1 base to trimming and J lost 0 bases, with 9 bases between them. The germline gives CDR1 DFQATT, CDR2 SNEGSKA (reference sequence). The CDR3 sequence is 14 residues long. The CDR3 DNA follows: TGCAGTGCTAGAGCGTATACCATGAACACTGAAGCTTTCTTT. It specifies CSARAYTMNTEAFF.

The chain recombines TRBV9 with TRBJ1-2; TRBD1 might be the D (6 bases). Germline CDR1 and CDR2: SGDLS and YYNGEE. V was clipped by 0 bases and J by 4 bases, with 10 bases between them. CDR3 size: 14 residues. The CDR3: CASSVVGGSYGYTF. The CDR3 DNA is TGTGCCAGCAGCGTAGTAGGGGGTTCCTATGGCTACACCTTC.

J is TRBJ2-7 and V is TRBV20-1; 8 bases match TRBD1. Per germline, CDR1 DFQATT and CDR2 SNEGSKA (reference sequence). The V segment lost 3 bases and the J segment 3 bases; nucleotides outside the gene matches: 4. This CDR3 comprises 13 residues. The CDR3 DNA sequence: TGCAGTGCTAGTGCCGGGACAGGCTACGAGCAGTACTTC. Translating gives CSASAGTGYEQYF.

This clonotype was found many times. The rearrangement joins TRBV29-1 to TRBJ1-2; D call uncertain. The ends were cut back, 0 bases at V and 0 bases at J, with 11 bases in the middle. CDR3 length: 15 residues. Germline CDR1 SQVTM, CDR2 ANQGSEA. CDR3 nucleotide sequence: TGCAGCGTTGAAGATCATTCAGTAGCTAACTATGGCTACACCTTC. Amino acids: CSVEDHSVANYGYTF.

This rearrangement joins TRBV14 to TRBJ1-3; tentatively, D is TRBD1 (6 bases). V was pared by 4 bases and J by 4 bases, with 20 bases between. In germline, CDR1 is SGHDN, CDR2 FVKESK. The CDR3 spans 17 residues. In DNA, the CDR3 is TGTGCCAGCAGCCCCCAGCGACCCGCCGGACAGGGAAACACCATATATTTT. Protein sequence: CASSPQRPAGQGNTIYF.

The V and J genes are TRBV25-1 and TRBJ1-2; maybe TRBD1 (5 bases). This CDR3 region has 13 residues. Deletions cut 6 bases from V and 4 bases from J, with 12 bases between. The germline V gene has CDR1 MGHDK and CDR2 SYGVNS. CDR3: CASRGEGSYGYTF. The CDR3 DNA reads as TGTGCCAGCAGAGGGGAGGGTAGCTATGGCTACACCTTC.